This TCR beta chain was profiled in a study of shared clonotypes between healthy human individuals. Germline V CDR1 and CDR2: SGHRS, YFSETQ. V lost 0 bases to trimming and J lost 7 bases; unmatched junction nucleotides: 6. This CDR3 contains 16 residues. Donation came from healthy HIV-negative adults that had no recent acute infections or vaccinations. Ten immunoSEQ deep assay plates were used to sequence the DNA of unsorted PBMCs. Profiling relied on immunoSEQ multiplex PCR, and the TCRdb table lists in-frame clones only, not all of them. The sample consists of roughly 480,000 clones, 65% to 80% of them appearing once. Study results and caveats: The researchers took only blood, and tissue repertoires probably look different.

This clone was counted once. Its antigen is undetermined. The chain has TRBV5-1 and TRBJ2-1, with 11 bases that match TRBD2. The TCR sequence derives from a middle-aged woman in good health. Some clones in this sample may be carry-over from other donors' samples. Sample: PBMCs. CDR3 in amino acids: CASSLAASGRMNEQFF. The CDR3, as DNA: TGCGCCAGCAGCTTGGCAGCTAGCGGGAGGATGAATGAGCAGTTCTTC.